Each of the 5 T cell receptor beta chains below was sequenced from the same sample in a study of cytomegalovirus exposure and HLA in healthy donors. Researchers ran the PCR with 60 Vbeta and 13 Jbeta primers. Method: immunoSEQ multiplex PCR; TCRdb's copy keeps in-frame clones and lacks some. The sample includes tens of thousands of clones, around 82% of them seen just once. Sequencing was performed on PBMCs. The receptor source for this set is a male donor in good health and CMV-seronegative.

The chain has TRBV2 and TRBJ2-7; TRBD2 matches at 12 bases. Trimming took 6 bases from V and 7 from J; bases not matched to a gene: 4. Germline lookup yields CDR1 SNHLY and CDR2 FYNNEI. The CDR3 covers 13 residues. CDR3 region: CASRTGLAGEQYF. CDR3 in DNA: TGTGCCAGCAGGACCGGACTAGCGGGGGAGCAGTACTTC.

V and J are TRBV7-9 and TRBJ2-2; 11 bases agree with TRBD1. V shed 5 bases, J shed 5 bases, and the junction held 10 bases outside the gene matches. The CDR3 has 17 residues. CDR1 SEHNR and CDR2 FQNEAQ come from the germline V gene (reference sequence). CDR3 coding DNA: TGTGCCAGCAGCCTCTCGGACAGGGGGCGCCGGACCGGGGAGCTGTTTTTT. Protein product: CASSLSDRGRRTGELFF.

J is TRBJ2-2 and V is TRBV10-2; possible D gene TRBD1, 6 bases. Germline V CDR1 and CDR2: WSHSY, SAAADI. The CDR3 length is 14 residues. V lost 6 bases, J lost 3 bases, and 11 bases lay in between. The CDR3 DNA reads as TGCGCCAGCAGATCAGGGGTCGACACCGGGGAGCTGTTTTTT. This encodes CASRSGVDTGELFF.

J is TRBJ2-1 and V is TRBV7-2; unclear D gene. The CDR3 totals 15 residues. Germline assignment: CDR1 SGHTA and CDR2 FQGNSA. The ends were cut back, 10 bases at V and 0 bases at J, with 16 bases in the middle. Here the CDR3 DNA reads TGTGCCACCGCCGTTGACTCTAGCTCCTACAATGAGCAGTTCTTC. Translating gives CATAVDSSSYNEQFF.

The rearrangement joins TRBV19 to TRBJ1-5; no clear D gene. The V and J ends lost 1 base and 0 bases respectively, with 7 bases between them. CDR1 is LNHDA, CDR2 SQIVND, per germline (reference sequence). This CDR3 is 15 amino acids long. CDR3 nucleotides: TGTGCCAGTAGTATAGTCCACGGTAGCAATCAGCCCCAGCATTTT. It specifies CASSIVHGSNQPQHF.